The source of this T cell receptor beta chain is a study of metastatic and nonmetastatic thyroid tumors. Across the whole study: Repertoires from blood and tumor or nodule tissue of malignant and benign thyroid patients were compared.

This clone was seen ten or more times. Ahead of thyroid surgery, no patient had received treatment of any kind. The V end was cut by 5 bases, the J end by 3 bases, with 12 bases between. Per the germline V gene, CDR1 is MNHNS and CDR2 is SASEGT. The length of the CDR3 is 14 residues. TCRdb redid the clone calls on the PCR reads using MiXCR. The table has 40,000 to 55,000 clones, approximately 19% seen once. This TCR derives from a female donor with papillary thyroid cancer or a benign thyroid nodule (not recorded which). Some clones in this sample may be carry-over from other donors' samples. The source material was blood. The chain joins TRBV6-1 to TRBJ2-3; D gene ambiguous. DNA for the CDR3: TGTGCCAGCAGTTGGGATTACGAAACAGATACGCAGTATTTT. This encodes CASSWDYETDTQYF.